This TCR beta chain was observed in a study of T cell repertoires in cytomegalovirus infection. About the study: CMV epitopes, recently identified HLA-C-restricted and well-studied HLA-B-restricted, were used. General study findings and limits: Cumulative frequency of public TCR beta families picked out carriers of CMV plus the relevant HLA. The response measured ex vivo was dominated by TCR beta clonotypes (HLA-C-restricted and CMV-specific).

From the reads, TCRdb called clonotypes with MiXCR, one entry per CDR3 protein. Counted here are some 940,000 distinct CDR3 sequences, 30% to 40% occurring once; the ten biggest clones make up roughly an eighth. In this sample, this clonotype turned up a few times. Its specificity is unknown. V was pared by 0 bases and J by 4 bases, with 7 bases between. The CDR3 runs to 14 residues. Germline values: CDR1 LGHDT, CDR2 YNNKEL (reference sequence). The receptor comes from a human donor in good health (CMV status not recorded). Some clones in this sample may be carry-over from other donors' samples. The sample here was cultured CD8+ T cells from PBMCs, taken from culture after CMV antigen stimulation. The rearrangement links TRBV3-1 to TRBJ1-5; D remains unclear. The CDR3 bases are TGTGCCAGCAGCCAAGATCGCTGGAATCAGCCCCAGCATTTT. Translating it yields CASSQDRWNQPQHF.